Reported below is one T cell receptor (beta chain). The CDR3 spans 17 residues. In the original analysis: Cell counts per sample came from amplifying reference gene primers. Some clones are missing from TCRdb's copy, which holds only in-frame ones; the method was immunoSEQ multiplex PCR. V, J and clone size reflect that table, while D and trimming were determined from the DNA. The sample shows just over 150,000 clones, approximately 82% of them seen only once. The sample is drawn from a study of blood T cell repertoires in COVID-19. Study as a whole: T cells, B-cell-depleted T cells, or PBMCs provided the cDNA or gDNA that served as material.

This sequence was found in a woman between 50 and 59 years old with acute or convalescent COVID-19. The chain combines TRBV12-2 with TRBJ2-7; TRBD1 reflects the table's D call only, with no check against the DNA. TRBV12-2 is a known pseudogene. Sample: peripheral blood. The chain's CDR3 is CASRLAHRKTMGTSKYF. CDR3 in DNA: TGTGCAAGTCGCTTAGCGCACAGGAAAACCATGGGAACCAGCAAATACTTC.